This T cell receptor (beta chain) is drawn from a study of Graves' ophthalmopathy and Graves' hyperthyroidism. Overall study findings and caveats: The 13-signature model separated ophthalmopathy from stable hyperthyroidism at over 85% sensitivity and about 81% specificity.

Looked up from germline, CDR1 is SGHTA and CDR2 is FQGNSA. Trimming shortened V by 5 bases and J by 5 bases, and 19 bases separated the two germline ends. The CDR3 is 15 residues long. Amplification of the TCR beta CDR3 regions used RNA transcripts (as template). First-round RT-PCR employed HTBI primers, with a second-round multiplex PCR after it. MiXCR, run by TCRdb on the multiplex PCR reads, gives a single entry per CDR3 protein. There are around 1,200,000 distinct CDR3 sequences in the sample; about two fifths occur only once, and over 8.5% lies in the top ten. Remarks on this clonotype: Its antigen is unknown.

The V gene is TRBV7-2, the J gene TRBJ2-7, with D possibly TRBD1 on 6 matching bases. Specimen: peripheral blood or thyroid tissue (not recorded which). The clonotype was recovered from an adult man with Graves' hyperthyroidism. The CDR3 here is CASSGWAGTSHEQYF. The CDR3, as DNA: TGTGCCAGCAGCGGGTGGGCAGGGACATCCCACGAGCAGTACTTC. The full variable domain, rest sourced from reference TRBV7-2 and TRBJ2-7, is GAGVSQSPSNKVTEKGKDVELRCDPISGHTALYWYRQSLGQGLEFLIYFQGNSAPDKSGLPSDRFSAERTGGSVSTLTIQRTQQEDSAVYLCASSGWAGTSHEQYFGPGTRLTVT.